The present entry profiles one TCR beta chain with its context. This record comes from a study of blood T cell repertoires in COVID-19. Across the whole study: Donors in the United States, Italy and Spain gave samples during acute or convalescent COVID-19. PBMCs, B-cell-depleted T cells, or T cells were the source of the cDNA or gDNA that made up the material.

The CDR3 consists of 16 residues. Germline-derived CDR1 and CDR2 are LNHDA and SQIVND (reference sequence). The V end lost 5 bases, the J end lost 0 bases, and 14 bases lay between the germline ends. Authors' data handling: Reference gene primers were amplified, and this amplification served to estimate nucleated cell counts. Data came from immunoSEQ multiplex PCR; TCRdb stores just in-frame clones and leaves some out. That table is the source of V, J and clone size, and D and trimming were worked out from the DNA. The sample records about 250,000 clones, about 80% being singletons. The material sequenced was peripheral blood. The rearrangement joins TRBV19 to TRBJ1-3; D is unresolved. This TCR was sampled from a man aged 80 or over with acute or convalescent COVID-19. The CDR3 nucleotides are TGTGCCAGTAGTCAGAGACACCTAAGCTCTGGAAACACCATATATTTT. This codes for CASSQRHLSSGNTIYF.